These 11 T cell receptor beta chains were all obtained from the same sample, sequenced in a study of T cell repertoires in cytomegalovirus infection. MiXCR was run by TCRdb on the reads, yielding one entry per CDR3 protein. The table shows about 330,000 distinct CDR3 sequences, with 9.5% occurring only once. Sequencing used PBMCs. The receptors here all came from a human donor in good health (CMV status not recorded). Some clones in this sample may be carry-over from other donors' samples.

This clonotype was recorded at least ten times. The rearrangement joins TRBV12-3 or TRBV12-4 to TRBJ1-2; no reliable D call. This CDR3 region has 16 residues. Trimming left V 6 bases short and J 2 bases short, with 19 bases between. For the CDR3, the DNA is TGTGCCAGCAGGAGGAAGCGGGGTGAGACAAACTATGGCTACACCTTC. Translated, it gives CASRRKRGETNYGYTF.

The sample holds a few counts of this clonotype. The rearrangement joins TRBV5-1 to TRBJ2-7, with no clear D. V was trimmed by 5 bases and J by 5 bases, leaving 32 bases between them. Germline lookup yields CDR1 SGHRS and CDR2 YFSETQ. The CDR3 spans 19 residues. The CDR3: CASSFRVLSSVPRGHEQYF. The CDR3 bases are TGCGCCAGCAGTTTTAGGGTTCTATCGTCGGTCCCCCGAGGCCACGAGCAGTACTTC.

This clonotype has a count of ten or more. V and J are TRBV7-8 and TRBJ2-5, with D perhaps being TRBD1 or TRBD2 (5 bases each). This CDR3 comprises 16 residues. The V and J ends lost 4 bases and 5 bases respectively, with 20 bases between them. CDR1 and CDR2 (germline): SGHVS, FQNEAQ. This CDR3 is CASSSALAPGRETQYF. In DNA, the CDR3 is TGTGCCAGCAGCTCGGCTTTGGCCCCGGGACGGGAGACCCAGTACTTC.

The gene calls are TRBV7-8 and TRBJ2-7; 12 bases are a match to TRBD2. The germline gives CDR1 SGHVS, CDR2 FQNEAQ. The CDR3 runs to 17 residues. V shed 5 bases, J shed 2 bases, and the junction held 10 bases outside the gene matches. The CDR3 is CASSPTPSGRVAYEQYF. CDR3 coding DNA: TGTGCCAGCAGCCCCACCCCTAGCGGGAGGGTGGCCTACGAGCAGTACTTC.

A few counts support this clonotype. An end of the junction does not agree with germline; a read error may underlie this. The chain couples TRBV6-2 or TRBV6-3 to TRBJ2-2; 8 bases agree with TRBD2. In germline, CDR1 is MNHEY, CDR2 SVGEGT. CDR3 length: 12 residues. The CDR3 is CASSYGSGGLFF. CDR3 in DNA: TGTGCCAGCAGTTACGGAAGCGGGGGGCTGTTTTTT.

Turning to this clonotype: At one of its ends the junction is not consistent with the germline gene, which may arise from a read error. The rearrangement uses TRBV7-2 and TRBJ2-1; perhaps TRBD1 as D (6 bases). CDR3 length: 12 residues. Germline-derived CDR1 and CDR2 are SGHTA and FQGNSA. CDR3 region: CASSNQNRAPIF. CDR3 sequence (DNA): TGTGCCAGCAGCAACCAGAACAGGGCTCCAATCTTC.

The rearrangement uses TRBV6-2 or TRBV6-3 and TRBJ2-7; 10 bases fit TRBD2. CDR3 length: 15 residues. V shed 7 bases and J 3 bases; nucleotides not matched to a gene: 9. Germline V gene data show CDR1 as MNHEY and CDR2 as SVGEGT. CDR3 in DNA: TGTGCCAGCACCTCCCAGGGACTAGCGCACTACGAGCAGTACTTC. It specifies CASTSQGLAHYEQYF.

This clonotype was seen only a few times. This chain connects TRBV4-3 to TRBJ1-1; D ambiguous. Germline CDR1 is LGHNA and CDR2 is YSLEER. V dropped 4 bases and J dropped 4 bases, with 13 bases sitting between them. CDR3 length equals 14 residues. This CDR3 is CASSPAFVGTEAFF. The CDR3 DNA reads as TGCGCCAGCAGCCCCGCGTTTGTGGGCACTGAAGCTTTCTTT.

This clonotype was detected many times. The J gene is TRBJ2-2, the V gene TRBV7-2, with 7 bases identical to TRBD2. This CDR3 has 15 residues. With 4 bases clipped from V and 0 bases from J, the junction kept 2 bases outside the gene matches. CDR1 is SGHTA, CDR2 FQGNSA, per germline. This chain's CDR3 is CASSWDYPNTGELFF. In DNA form, the CDR3 reads TGTGCCAGCAGCTGGGACTACCCGAACACCGGGGAGCTGTTTTTT.

The chain joins TRBV4-3 to TRBJ1-1; weak D call: TRBD1 (6 bases). Germline values: CDR1 LGHNA, CDR2 YSLEER. With 4 bases removed from V and 2 bases from J, the gap between germline ends came to 11 bases. This CDR3 is 14 amino acids long. This chain's CDR3 is CASSPRGFNTEAFF. The CDR3, as DNA: TGCGCCAGCAGCCCCAGGGGTTTTAACACTGAAGCTTTCTTT.

This clonotype turned up a few times. The chain carries TRBV7-2 and TRBJ2-6; D is uncertain. The CDR3 consists of 15 residues. V lost 2 bases and J lost 2, with 7 bases in between. CDR1 and CDR2 from the germline V gene are SGHTA and FQGNSA. For the CDR3, the DNA is TGTGCCAGCAGCTTATATGACCCTGGGGCCAACGTCCTGACTTTC. The encoded protein is CASSLYDPGANVLTF.